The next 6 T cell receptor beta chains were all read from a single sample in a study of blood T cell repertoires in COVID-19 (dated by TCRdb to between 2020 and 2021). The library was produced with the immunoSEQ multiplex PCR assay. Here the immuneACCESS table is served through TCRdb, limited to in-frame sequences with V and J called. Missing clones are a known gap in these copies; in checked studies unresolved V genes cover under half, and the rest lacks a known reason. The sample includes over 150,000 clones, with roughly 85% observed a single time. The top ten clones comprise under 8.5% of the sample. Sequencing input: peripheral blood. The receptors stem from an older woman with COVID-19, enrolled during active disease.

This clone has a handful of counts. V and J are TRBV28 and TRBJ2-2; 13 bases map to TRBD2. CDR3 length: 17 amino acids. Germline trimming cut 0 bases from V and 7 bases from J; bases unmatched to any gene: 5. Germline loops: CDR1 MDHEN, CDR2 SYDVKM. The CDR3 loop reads CASSLWTSGRIDGELFF. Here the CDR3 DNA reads TGTGCCAGCAGTTTATGGACTAGCGGGAGGATAGACGGGGAGCTGTTTTTT.

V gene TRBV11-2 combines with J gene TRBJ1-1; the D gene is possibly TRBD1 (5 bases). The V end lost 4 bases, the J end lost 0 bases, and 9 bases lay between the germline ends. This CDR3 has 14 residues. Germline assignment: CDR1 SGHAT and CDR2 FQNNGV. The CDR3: CASSWGRMNTEAFF. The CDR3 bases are TGTGCCAGCAGCTGGGGCCGGATGAACACTGAAGCTTTCTTT.

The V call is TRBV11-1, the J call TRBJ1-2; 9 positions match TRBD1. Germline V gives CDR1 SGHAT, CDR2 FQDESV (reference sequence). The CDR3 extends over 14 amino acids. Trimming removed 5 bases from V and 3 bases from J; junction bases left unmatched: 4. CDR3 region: CASSRRTGDYGYTF. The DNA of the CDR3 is TGTGCCAGCAGCCGCAGGACAGGGGACTATGGCTACACCTTC.

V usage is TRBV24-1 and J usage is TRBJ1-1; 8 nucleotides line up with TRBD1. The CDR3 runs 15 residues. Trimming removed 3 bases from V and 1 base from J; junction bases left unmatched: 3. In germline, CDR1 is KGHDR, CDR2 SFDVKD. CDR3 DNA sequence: TGTGCCACCAGTGATACACAGGGGGGGAACACTGAAGCTTTCTTT. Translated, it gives CATSDTQGGNTEAFF.

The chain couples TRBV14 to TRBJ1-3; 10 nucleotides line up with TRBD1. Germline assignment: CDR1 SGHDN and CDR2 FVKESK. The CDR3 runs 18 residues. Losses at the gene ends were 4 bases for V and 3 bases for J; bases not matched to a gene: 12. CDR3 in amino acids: CASSPESPGTGVGNTIYF. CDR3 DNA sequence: TGTGCCAGCAGCCCAGAAAGTCCCGGGACAGGGGTTGGAAACACCATATATTTT.

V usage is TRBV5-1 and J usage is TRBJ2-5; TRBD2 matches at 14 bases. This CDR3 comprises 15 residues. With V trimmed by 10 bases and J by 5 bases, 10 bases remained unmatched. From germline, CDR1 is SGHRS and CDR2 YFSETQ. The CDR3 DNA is TGCGCCGGAAAGACTAGCGGGGGGGCCTGGGAGACCCAGTACTTC. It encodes CAGKTSGGAWETQYF. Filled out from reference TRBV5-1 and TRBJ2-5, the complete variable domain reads KAGVTQTPRYLIKTRGQQVTLSCSPISGHRSVSWYQQTPGQGLQFLFEYFSETQRNKGNFPGRFSGRQFSNSRSEMNVSTLELGDSALYLCAGKTSGGAWETQYFGPGTRLLVL.